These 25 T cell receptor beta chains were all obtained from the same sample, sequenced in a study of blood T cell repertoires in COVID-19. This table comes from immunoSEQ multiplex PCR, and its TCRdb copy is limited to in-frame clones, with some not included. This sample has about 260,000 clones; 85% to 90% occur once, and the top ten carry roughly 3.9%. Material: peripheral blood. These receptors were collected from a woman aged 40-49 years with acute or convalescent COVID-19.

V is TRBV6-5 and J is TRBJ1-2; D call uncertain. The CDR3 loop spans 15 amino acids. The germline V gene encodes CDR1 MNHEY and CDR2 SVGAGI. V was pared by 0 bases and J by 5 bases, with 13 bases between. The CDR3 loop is CASSYSMVSGYGYTF. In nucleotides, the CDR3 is TGTGCCAGCAGTTACTCGATGGTATCCGGTTATGGCTACACCTTC.

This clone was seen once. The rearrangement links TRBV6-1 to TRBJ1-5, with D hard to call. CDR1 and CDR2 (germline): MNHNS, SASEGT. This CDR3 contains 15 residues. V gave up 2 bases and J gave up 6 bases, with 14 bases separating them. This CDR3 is CASSETPGISQPQHF. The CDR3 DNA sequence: TGTGCCAGCAGTGAAACGCCGGGGATTAGTCAGCCCCAGCATTTT.

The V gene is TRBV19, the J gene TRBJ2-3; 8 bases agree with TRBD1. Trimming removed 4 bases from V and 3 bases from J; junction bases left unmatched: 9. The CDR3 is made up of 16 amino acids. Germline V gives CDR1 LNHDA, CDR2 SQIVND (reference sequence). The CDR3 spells CASSTTGGGGTDTQYF. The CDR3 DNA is TGTGCCAGTAGTACCACAGGGGGTGGTGGGACAGATACGCAGTATTTT.

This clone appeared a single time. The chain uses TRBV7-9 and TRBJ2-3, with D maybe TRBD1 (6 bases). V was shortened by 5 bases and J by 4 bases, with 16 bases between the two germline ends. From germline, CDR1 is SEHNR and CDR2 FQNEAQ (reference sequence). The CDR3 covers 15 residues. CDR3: CASSIRGGNSDTQYF. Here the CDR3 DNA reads TGTGCCAGCAGCATCCGAGGGGGAAATTCAGATACGCAGTATTTT.

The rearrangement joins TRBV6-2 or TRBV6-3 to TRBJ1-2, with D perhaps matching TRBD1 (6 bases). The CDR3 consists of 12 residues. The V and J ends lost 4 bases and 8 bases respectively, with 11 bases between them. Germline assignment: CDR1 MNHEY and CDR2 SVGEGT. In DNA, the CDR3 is TGTGCCAGCAGTTCCACAGGGTACGGCTACACCTTC. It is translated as CASSSTGYGYTF.

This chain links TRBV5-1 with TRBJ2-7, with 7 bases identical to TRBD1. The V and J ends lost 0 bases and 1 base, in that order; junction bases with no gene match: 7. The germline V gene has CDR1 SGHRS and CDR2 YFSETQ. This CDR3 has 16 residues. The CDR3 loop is CASSLATDRQSYEQYV. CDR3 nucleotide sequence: TGCGCCAGCAGCTTGGCCACGGACAGGCAATCCTACGAGCAGTACGTC.

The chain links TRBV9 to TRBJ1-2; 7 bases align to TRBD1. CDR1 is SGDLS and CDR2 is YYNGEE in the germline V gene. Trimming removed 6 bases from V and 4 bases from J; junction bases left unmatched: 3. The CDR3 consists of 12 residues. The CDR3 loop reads CASKGQSYGYTF. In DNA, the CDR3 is TGTGCCAGCAAGGGACAGAGCTATGGCTACACCTTC.

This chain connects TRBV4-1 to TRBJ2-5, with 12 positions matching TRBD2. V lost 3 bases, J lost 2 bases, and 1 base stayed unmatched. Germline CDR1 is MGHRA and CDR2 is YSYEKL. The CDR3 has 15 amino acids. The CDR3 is CASSHGLAGQETQYF. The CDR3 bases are TGCGCCAGCAGCCATGGACTAGCGGGGCAAGAGACCCAGTACTTC.

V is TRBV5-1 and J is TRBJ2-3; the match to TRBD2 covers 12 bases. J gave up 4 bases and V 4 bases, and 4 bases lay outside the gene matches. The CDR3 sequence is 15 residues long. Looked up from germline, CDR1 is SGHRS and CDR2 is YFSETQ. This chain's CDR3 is CASSLAGGMADTQYF. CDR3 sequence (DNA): TGCGCCAGCAGCCTAGCGGGGGGGATGGCAGATACGCAGTATTTT.

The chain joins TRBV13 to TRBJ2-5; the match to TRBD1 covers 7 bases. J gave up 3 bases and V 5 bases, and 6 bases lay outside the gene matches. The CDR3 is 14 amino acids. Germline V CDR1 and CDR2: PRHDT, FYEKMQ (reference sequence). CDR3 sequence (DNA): TGTGCCAGCAGCACGGGACAGTCTGAAGAGACCCAGTACTTC. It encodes CASSTGQSEETQYF.

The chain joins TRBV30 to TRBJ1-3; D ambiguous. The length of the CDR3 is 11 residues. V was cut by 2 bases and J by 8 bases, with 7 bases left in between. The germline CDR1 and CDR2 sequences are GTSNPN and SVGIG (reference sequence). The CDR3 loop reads CAWSSADTIYF. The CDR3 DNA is TGTGCCTGGAGTTCTGCAGACACCATATATTTT.

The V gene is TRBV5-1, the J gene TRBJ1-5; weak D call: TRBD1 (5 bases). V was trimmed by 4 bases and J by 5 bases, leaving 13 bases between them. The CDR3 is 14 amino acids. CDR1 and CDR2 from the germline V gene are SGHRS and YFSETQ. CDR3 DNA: TGCGCCAGCAGCCAAGGGACTTCTGATCAGCCCCAGCATTTT. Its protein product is CASSQGTSDQPQHF.

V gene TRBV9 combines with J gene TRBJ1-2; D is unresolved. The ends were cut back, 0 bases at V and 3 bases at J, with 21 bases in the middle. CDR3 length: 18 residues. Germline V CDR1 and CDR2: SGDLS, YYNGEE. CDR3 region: CASSVGEGGTSWDYGYTF. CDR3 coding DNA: TGTGCCAGCAGCGTAGGGGAGGGAGGCACCTCCTGGGACTATGGCTACACCTTC.

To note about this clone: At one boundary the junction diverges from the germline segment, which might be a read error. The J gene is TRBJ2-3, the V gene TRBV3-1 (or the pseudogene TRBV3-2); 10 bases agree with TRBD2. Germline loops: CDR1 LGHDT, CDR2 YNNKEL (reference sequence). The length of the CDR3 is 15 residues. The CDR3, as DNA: TGTGCCAGCAGCCAAGAACTGCCGGCAGCGGGGGGGCGAGATTTT. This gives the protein CASSQELPAAGGRDF.

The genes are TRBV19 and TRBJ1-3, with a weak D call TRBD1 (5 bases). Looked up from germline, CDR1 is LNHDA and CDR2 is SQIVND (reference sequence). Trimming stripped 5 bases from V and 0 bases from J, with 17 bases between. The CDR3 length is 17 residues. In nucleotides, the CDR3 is TGTGCCAGTAGTCCAGGGCCGCTCCTACTCTCTGGAAACACCATATATTTT. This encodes CASSPGPLLLSGNTIYF.

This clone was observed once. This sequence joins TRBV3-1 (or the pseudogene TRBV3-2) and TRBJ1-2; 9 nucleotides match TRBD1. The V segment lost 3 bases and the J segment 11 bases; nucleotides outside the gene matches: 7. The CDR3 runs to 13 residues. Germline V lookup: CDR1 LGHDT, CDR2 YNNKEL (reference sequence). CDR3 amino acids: CASSQRDRELYTF. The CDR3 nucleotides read TGTGCCAGCAGCCAGAGGGACAGGGAGTTGTACACCTTC.

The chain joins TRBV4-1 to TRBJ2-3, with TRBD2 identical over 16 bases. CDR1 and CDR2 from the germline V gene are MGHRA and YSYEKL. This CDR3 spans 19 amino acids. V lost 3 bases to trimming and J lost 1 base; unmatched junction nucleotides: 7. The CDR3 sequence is CASSQAPGLAGGGTDTQYF. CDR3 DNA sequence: TGCGCCAGCAGCCAGGCTCCGGGACTAGCGGGGGGGGGCACAGATACGCAGTATTTT.

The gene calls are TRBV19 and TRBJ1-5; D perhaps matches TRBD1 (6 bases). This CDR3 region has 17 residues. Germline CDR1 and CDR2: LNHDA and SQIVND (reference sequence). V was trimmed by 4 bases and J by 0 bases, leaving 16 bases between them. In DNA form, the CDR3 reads TGTGCCAGTAGTACAACAGGGATTGGTCCTAGCAATCAGCCCCAGCATTTT. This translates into CASSTTGIGPSNQPQHF.

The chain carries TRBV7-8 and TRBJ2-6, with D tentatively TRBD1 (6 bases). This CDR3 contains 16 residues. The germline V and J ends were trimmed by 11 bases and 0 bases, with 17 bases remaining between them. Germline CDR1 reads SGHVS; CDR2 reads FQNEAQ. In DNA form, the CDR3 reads TGTGCCTCCGTCAACAGGGAGCACTCTGGGGCCAACGTCCTGACTTTC. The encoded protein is CASVNREHSGANVLTF.

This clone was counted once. CDR3 coding DNA: TGTGCCAGCAGCCAGTCCGGGACAGGGAATGAAAAACTGTTTTTT. Protein product: CASSQSGTGNEKLFF. The V gene is TRBV11-3, the J gene TRBJ1-4; TRBD1 matches at 9 bases. This CDR3 contains 15 residues. V was pared by 5 bases and J by 5 bases, with 6 bases of the junction left unmatched. The germline CDR1 and CDR2 sequences are SGHNT and YENEEA.

DNA of the CDR3: TGTGCCAGCAGCGTGTCGGCTGGAAACACCATATATTTT. Encoded protein: CASSVSAGNTIYF. The J gene is TRBJ1-3, the V gene TRBV11-1; D uncertain. Trimming shortened V by 5 bases and J by 2 bases, and 7 bases separated the two germline ends. This CDR3 is 13 amino acids long. The germline V gene has CDR1 SGHAT and CDR2 FQDESV (reference sequence).

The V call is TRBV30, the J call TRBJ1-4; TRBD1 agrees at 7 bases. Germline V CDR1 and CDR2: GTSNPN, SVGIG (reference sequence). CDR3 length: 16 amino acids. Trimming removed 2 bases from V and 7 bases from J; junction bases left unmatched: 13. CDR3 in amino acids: CAWSIHRGPRAEKLFF. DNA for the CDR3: TGTGCCTGGAGTATTCACAGGGGCCCCCGGGCTGAAAAACTGTTTTTT.

The chain's CDR3 is CASKFYADTQYF. The CDR3 coding sequence is TGTGCCAGCAAATTCTACGCAGATACGCAGTATTTT. The chain carries TRBV7-2 and TRBJ2-3; no firm D call. Germline CDR1 and CDR2: SGHTA and FQGNSA. This CDR3 contains 12 residues. V was trimmed by 7 bases and J by 4 bases, leaving 9 bases between them.

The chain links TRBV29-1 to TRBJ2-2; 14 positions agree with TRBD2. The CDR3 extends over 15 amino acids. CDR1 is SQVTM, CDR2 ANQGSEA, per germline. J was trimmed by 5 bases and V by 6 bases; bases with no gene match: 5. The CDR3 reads CSVRLAGGITGELFF. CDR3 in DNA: TGCAGCGTCCGACTAGCGGGGGGGATAACCGGGGAGCTGTTTTTT.

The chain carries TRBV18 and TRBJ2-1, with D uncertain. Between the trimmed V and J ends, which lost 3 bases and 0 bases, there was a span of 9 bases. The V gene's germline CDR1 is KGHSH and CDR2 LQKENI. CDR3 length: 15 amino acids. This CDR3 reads CASSPTALSYNEQFF. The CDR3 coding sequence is TGTGCCAGCTCACCCACAGCTCTCTCCTACAATGAGCAGTTCTTC.